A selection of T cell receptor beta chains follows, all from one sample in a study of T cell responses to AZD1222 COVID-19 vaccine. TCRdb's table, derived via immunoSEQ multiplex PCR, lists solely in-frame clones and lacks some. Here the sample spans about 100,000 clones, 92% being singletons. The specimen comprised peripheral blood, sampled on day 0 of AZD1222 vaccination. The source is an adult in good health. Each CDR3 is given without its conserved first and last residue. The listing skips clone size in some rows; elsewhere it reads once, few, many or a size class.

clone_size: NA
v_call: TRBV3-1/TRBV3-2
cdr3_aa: ASSQDSSGARVSQY

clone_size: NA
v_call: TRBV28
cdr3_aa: ASSGLAGGPSRSYEQY

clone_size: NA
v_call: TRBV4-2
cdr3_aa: ASSQEQASGYT

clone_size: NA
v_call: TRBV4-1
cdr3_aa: ASSQGERENNEQF

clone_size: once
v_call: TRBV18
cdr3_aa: ASSPAPGDNYGYT

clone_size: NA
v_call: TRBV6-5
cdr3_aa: ASRWTSGDNEQF

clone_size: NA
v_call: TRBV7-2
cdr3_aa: ASRSGTGTLNTEAF

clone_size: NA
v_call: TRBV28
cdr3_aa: ASSLAPGQGGLKLF

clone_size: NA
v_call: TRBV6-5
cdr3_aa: ASSLLAGELF

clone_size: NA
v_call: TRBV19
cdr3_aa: ASSIGQGAINSPLH

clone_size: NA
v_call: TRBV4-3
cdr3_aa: ASSQASVDRGNQY

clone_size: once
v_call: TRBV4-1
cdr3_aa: ASSQDGVGPEETQY

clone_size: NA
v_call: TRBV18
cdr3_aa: ASSPDMGGTEAF

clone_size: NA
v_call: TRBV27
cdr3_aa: ASSLSTPGMLSYNEQF

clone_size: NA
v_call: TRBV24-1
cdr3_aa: ALPTGVQPQH